This TCR beta chain is from a study of blood T cell repertoires in COVID-19. Study as a whole: The origin of the acute and convalescent COVID-19 samples was the United States, Italy and Spain. Sample material is recorded as cDNA or gDNA derived from T cells, B-cell-depleted T cells, or PBMCs.

This clone was found a few times. Cohort allocation depended upon clinical history that participants reported. Germline V gene lookup returns CDR1 MNHNS and CDR2 SASEGT. This CDR3 has 13 amino acids. With 2 bases removed from V and 6 bases from J, the gap between germline ends came to 8 bases. Here immunoSEQ multiplex PCR was the method, and the copy in TCRdb shows in-frame clones only, minus some. This table holds under 200,000 clones, more than 70% found once. The chain couples TRBV6-1 to TRBJ1-5; no reliable D call. The receptor comes from a man in his forties with acute COVID-19. Specimen: PBMCs or T cells enriched from blood (not recorded which). The CDR3 is CASSETFGQPQHF. DNA of the CDR3: TGTGCCAGCAGTGAAACTTTTGGTCAGCCCCAGCATTTT.